Listed below are T cell receptor beta chains from one sample, sequenced in a study of blood T cell repertoires in COVID-19. Sequenced by immunoSEQ multiplex PCR; TCRdb stores in-frame clones only, minus some. The table includes roughly 120,000 clones, approximately 68% detected once. Sequencing was performed on peripheral blood. Receptors originate from a woman aged 60-70 years with acute or convalescent COVID-19. The CDR3 runs from the conserved cysteine through the conserved F or W. Fields, in order: clone size, J gene, V gene, D gene, CDR3 protein, CDR3 DNA. A D gene is named only where the DNA matches it firmly. Size tells how often a clone was seen (once, few, many) or the class of an expanded clone, and some rows leave it out.

>-|TRBJ2-5|TRBV19|-
CASSTGRAQETQYF
TGTGCCAGTAGTACGGGAAGAGCCCAAGAGACCCAGTACTTC
>-|TRBJ2-7|TRBV27|TRBD2
CASSLRGTSLLSEQYF
TGTGCCAGCAGTTTAAGGGGGACTAGCCTTCTCTCCGAGCAGTACTTC
>-|TRBJ1-3|TRBV19|-
CASSRNSGAGNTIYF
TGTGCCAGTAGTAGGAATTCCGGGGCTGGAAACACCATATATTTT
>-|TRBJ1-2|TRBV19|-
CASSPLKGELYGYTF
TGTGCCAGTAGTCCCTTGAAGGGAGAGCTCTATGGCTACACCTTC
>-|TRBJ1-5|TRBV4-2|-
CASSQQGGNQPQHF
TGTGCCAGCAGTCAACAGGGAGGGAATCAGCCCCAGCATTTT
>-|TRBJ1-4|TRBV5-4|-
CASSSTPGATNEKLFF
TGTGCCAGCAGCTCGACCCCAGGGGCAACTAATGAAAAACTGTTTTTT
>once|TRBJ1-3|TRBV10-2|-
CASRPGTFGNTIYF
TGCGCCAGCAGACCCGGGACATTTGGAAACACCATATATTTT
>-|TRBJ1-5|TRBV7-9|TRBD1
CASSPGTGGIRNQPQHF
TGTGCCAGCAGCCCCGGGACAGGGGGCATCCGAAATCAGCCCCAGCATTTT
>-|TRBJ2-3|TRBV7-3|TRBD2
CASSPGLAGGTDTQYF
TGTGCCAGCAGCCCAGGACTAGCGGGGGGTACAGATACGCAGTATTTT
>-|TRBJ1-3|TRBV6-6|-
CASSYSNRVGNTIYF
TGTGCCAGCAGTTACTCGAACAGGGTTGGAAACACCATATATTTT
>few|TRBJ1-1|TRBV5-1|-
CASSPETGEAFF
TGCGCCAGCAGCCCCGAAACGGGGGAAGCTTTCTTT
>-|TRBJ1-3|TRBV9|-
CASSASGISGNTIYF
TGTGCCAGCAGCGCCTCAGGGATCTCTGGAAACACCATATATTTT
>-|TRBJ2-3|TRBV6-6|TRBD2
CASSLTPGASGLVGSTDTQYF
TGTGCCAGCAGTCTCACCCCTGGGGCTAGCGGTCTCGTGGGGAGCACAGATACGCAGTATTTT
>few|TRBJ2-1|TRBV29-1|-
CSVEMPPSLGGALYNEQFF
TGCAGCGTTGAAATGCCTCCTTCCCTCGGCGGGGCTCTCTACAATGAGCAGTTCTTC
>few|TRBJ1-3|TRBV3-1/TRBV3-2|TRBD1
CASSHLPGQSGNTIYF
TGTGCCAGCAGCCATCTTCCGGGACAGTCTGGAAACACCATATATTTT
>few|TRBJ1-3|TRBV3-1/TRBV3-2|-
CASSPTLSGNTIYF
TGTGCCAGCAGTCCTACTCTGTCTGGAAACACCATATATTTT
>many|TRBJ1-6|TRBV14|TRBD1
CASSGGQRYNSPLHF
TGTGCCAGCAGCGGGGGACAGAGATATAATTCACCCCTCCACTTT
>-|TRBJ1-2|TRBV4-2|TRBD1
CASSQSSRDRSYGYTF
TGTGCCAGCAGCCAATCATCCCGGGACAGGAGCTATGGCTACACCTTC
>-|TRBJ1-2|TRBV30|-
CAQGDYGYTF
TGTGCCCAGGGTGACTATGGCTACACCTTC
>-|TRBJ1-5|TRBV6-5|TRBD1
CASRLVRGSNQPQHF
TGTGCCAGCAGATTGGTCAGGGGGAGCAATCAGCCCCAGCATTTT
>-|TRBJ2-3|TRBV6-5|TRBD2
CASRRTSGSTDTQYF
TGTGCCAGCAGGCGGACTAGCGGGAGCACAGATACGCAGTATTTT
>few|TRBJ1-1|TRBV5-3|-
CARSRLYDRSEAFF
TGTGCCAGAAGCCGGCTATACGACAGATCGGAAGCTTTCTTT
>once|TRBJ1-2|TRBV28|-
CASSLTPSGRGYGYTF
TGTGCCAGCAGTCTAACGCCCTCGGGCAGGGGCTATGGCTACACCTTC
>few|TRBJ1-6|TRBV6-5|-
CASRQGDDNSPLHF
TGTGCCAGCAGACAGGGAGATGATAATTCACCCCTCCACTTT
>-|TRBJ2-3|TRBV5-1|-
CASSLAQGRDTQYF
TGCGCCAGCAGCTTGGCCCAGGGGAGAGATACGCAGTATTTT
>-|TRBJ1-1|TRBV2|TRBD1
CASRLDRGQNTEAFF
TGTGCCAGCAGGCTGGACAGGGGGCAGAACACTGAAGCTTTCTTT
>medium-sized|TRBJ1-1|TRBV27|-
CASRGWERDTEAFF
TGTGCCAGCAGGGGGTGGGAGAGGGACACTGAAGCTTTCTTT
>-|TRBJ1-1|TRBV14|-
CASSKGVNTEAFF
TGTGCCAGCAGCAAGGGGGTCAACACTGAAGCTTTCTTT
>few|TRBJ1-5|TRBV6-5|TRBD1
CASAPGQGQPQHF
TGTGCCAGTGCTCCGGGACAGGGGCAGCCCCAGCATTTT
>once|TRBJ1-3|TRBV6-5|-
CATYSGWAGNTIYF
TGTGCCACCTATTCAGGGTGGGCTGGAAACACCATATATTTT
>few|TRBJ1-6|TRBV30|-
CAWSDRGHSYNSPLHF
TGTGCCTGGAGTGATCGCGGGCACTCCTATAATTCACCCCTCCACTTT
>-|TRBJ2-2|TRBV4-1|-
CASSQGRGRDTGELFF
TGCGCCAGCAGCCAAGGGAGGGGTCGGGACACCGGGGAGCTGTTTTTT
>few|TRBJ2-5|TRBV5-1|TRBD2
CASSLGTSVSETQYF
TGCGCCAGCAGCTTGGGGACTAGCGTTTCAGAGACCCAGTACTTC
>once|TRBJ1-1|TRBV19|-
CASAPQSPTEAFF
TGTGCCAGTGCACCACAGTCTCCCACTGAAGCTTTCTTT
>few|TRBJ2-7|TRBV18|-
CASSPTWSSYEQYF
TGTGCCAGCTCCCCAACTTGGTCCTCTTACGAGCAGTACTTC
>-|TRBJ1-2|TRBV28|-
CASSLTDKSYGYTF
TGTGCCAGCAGTTTGACCGACAAGAGCTATGGCTACACCTTC
>-|TRBJ2-7|TRBV5-1|TRBD1
CASSAGGFPYEQYF
TGCGCCAGCAGTGCAGGGGGTTTCCCCTACGAGCAGTACTTC
>-|TRBJ2-5|TRBV3-1/TRBV3-2|TRBD1
CASSRDRRNQETQYF
TGTGCCAGCAGCCGGGACAGGAGAAACCAAGAGACCCAGTACTTC
>-|TRBJ1-2|TRBV7-2|-
CASSSSKGAGYGYTF
TGTGCCAGCAGCTCCTCCAAGGGAGCAGGTTATGGCTACACCTTC
>-|TRBJ1-3|TRBV24-1|-
CATSDLQGTVGNTIYF
TGTGCCACCAGTGATTTGCAGGGTACGGTGGGAAACACCATATATTTT
>-|TRBJ2-2|TRBV29-1|TRBD1
CSVEERRQGPTGELFF
TGCAGCGTTGAAGAACGCAGACAGGGTCCGACCGGGGAGCTGTTTTTT
>few|TRBJ1-3|TRBV9|-
CASSVGLVYSGNTIYF
TGTGCCAGCAGCGTAGGTCTAGTTTACTCTGGAAACACCATATATTTT
>few|TRBJ1-3|TRBV19|-
CASSIAPGSGNTIYF
TGTGCCAGTAGTATAGCCCCCGGCTCTGGAAACACCATATATTTT
>-|TRBJ2-7|TRBV30|-
CAWSVGGTSYEQYF
TGTGCCTGGAGTGTGGGCGGGACTTCTTACGAGCAGTACTTC
>-|TRBJ2-3|TRBV2|TRBD1
CASSNLRTGKDTQYF
TGTGCCAGCAGTAACCTCCGGACAGGGAAAGATACGCAGTATTTT
>-|TRBJ1-5|TRBV6-5|-
CASSYSYDSHQPQHF
TGTGCCAGCAGTTACTCGTATGACAGCCATCAGCCCCAGCATTTT